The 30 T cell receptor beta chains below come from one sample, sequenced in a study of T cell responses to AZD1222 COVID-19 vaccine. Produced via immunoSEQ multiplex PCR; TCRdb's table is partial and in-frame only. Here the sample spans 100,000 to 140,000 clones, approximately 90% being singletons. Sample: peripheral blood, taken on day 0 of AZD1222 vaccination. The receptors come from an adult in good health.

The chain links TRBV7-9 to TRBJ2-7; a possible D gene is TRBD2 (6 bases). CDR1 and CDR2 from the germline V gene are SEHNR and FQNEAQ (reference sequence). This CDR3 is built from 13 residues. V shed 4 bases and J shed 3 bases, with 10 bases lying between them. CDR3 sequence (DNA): TGTGCCAGCAGCTCCAGCGGGCACTACGAGCAGTACTTC. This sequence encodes CASSSSGHYEQYF.

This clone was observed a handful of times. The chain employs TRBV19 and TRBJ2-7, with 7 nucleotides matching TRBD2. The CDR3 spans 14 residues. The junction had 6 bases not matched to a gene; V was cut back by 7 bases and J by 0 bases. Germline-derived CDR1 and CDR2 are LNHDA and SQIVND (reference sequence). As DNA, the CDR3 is TGTGCCAGTAAAGCGGGGATAAGCTCCTACGAGCAGTACTTC. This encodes CASKAGISSYEQYF. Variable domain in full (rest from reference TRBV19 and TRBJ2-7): DGGITQSPKYLFRKEGQNVTLSCEQNLNHDAMYWYRQDPGQGLRLIYYSQIVNDFQKGDIAEGYSVSREKKESFPLTVTSAQKNPTAFYLCASKAGISSYEQYFGPGTRLTVT.

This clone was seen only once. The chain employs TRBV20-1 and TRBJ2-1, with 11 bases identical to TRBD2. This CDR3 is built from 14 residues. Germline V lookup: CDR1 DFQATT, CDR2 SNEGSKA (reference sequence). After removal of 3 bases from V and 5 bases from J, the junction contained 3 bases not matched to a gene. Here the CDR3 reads CSASRLAGNNEQFF. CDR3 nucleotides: TGCAGTGCTAGTAGACTAGCGGGAAACAATGAGCAGTTCTTC.

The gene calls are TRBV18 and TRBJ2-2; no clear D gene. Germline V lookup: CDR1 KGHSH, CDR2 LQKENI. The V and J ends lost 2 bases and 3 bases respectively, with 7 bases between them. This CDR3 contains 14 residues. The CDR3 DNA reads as TGTGCCAGCTCACCAGGACCACACACCGGGGAGCTGTTTTTT. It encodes CASSPGPHTGELFF.

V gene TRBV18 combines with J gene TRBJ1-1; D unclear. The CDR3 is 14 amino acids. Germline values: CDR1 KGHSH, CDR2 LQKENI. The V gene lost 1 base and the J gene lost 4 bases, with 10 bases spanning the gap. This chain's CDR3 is CASSPQGEGTEAFF. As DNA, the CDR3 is TGTGCCAGCTCACCACAGGGAGAGGGCACTGAAGCTTTCTTT.

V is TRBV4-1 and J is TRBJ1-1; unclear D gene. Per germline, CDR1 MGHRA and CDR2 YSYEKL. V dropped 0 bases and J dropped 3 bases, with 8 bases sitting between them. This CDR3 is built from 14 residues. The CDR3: CASSQDITDTEAFF. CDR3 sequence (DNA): TGCGCCAGCAGCCAAGATATCACAGACACTGAAGCTTTCTTT.

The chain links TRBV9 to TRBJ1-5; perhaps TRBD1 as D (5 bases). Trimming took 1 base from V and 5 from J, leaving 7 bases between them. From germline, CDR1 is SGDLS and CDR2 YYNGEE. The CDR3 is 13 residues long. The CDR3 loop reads CASSVRGDQPQHF. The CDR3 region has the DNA TGTGCCAGCAGCGTACGGGGGGATCAGCCCCAGCATTTT.

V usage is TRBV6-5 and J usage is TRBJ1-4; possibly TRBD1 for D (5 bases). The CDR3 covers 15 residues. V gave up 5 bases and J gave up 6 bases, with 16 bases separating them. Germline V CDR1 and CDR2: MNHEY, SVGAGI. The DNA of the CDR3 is TGTGCCAGCAGTCTTGGGTGGGGCAGGGATGAAAAACTGTTTTTT. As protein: CASSLGWGRDEKLFF.

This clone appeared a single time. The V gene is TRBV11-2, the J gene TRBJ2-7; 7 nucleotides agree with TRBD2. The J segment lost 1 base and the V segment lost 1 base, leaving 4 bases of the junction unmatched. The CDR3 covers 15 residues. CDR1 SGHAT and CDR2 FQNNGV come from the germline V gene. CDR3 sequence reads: CASSLVGGSSYEQYF. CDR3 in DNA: TGTGCCAGCAGCTTAGTCGGCGGGAGTTCCTACGAGCAGTACTTC.

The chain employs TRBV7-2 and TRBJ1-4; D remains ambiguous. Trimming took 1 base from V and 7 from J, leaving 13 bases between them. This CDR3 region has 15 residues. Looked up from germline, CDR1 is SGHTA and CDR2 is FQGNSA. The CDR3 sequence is CASSLGGMIGEKLFF. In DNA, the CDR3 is TGTGCCAGCAGCTTAGGAGGGATGATCGGTGAAAAACTGTTTTTT.

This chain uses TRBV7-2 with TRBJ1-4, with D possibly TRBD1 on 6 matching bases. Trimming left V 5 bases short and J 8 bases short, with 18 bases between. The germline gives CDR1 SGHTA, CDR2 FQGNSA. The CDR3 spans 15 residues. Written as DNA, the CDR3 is TGTGCCAGCAGCCAAAGAGGGGGGCGACTGGAAAAACTGTTTTTT. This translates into CASSQRGGRLEKLFF.

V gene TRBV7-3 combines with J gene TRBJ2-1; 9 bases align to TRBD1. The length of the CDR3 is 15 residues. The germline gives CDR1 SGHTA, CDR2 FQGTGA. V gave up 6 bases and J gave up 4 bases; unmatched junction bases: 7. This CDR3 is CASSLTGGDYNEQFF. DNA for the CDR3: TGTGCCAGCAGTCTAACAGGGGGCGATTACAATGAGCAGTTCTTC. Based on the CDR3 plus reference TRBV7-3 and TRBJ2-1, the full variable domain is GAGVSQTPSNKVTEKGKYVELRCDPISGHTALYWYRQSLGQGPEFLIYFQGTGAADDSGLPNDRFFAVRPEGSVSTLKIQRTERGDSAVYLCASSLTGGDYNEQFFGPGTRLTVL.

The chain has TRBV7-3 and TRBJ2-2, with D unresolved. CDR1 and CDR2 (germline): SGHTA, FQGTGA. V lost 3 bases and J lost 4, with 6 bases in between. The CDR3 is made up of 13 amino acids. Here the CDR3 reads CASSFSGTGELFF. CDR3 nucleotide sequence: TGTGCCAGCAGCTTTTCCGGCACCGGGGAGCTGTTTTTT.

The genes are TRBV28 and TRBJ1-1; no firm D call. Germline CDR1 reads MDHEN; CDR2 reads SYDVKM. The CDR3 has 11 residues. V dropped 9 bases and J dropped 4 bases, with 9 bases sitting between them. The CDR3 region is CASLFRTEAFF. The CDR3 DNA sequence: TGTGCCAGTCTGTTTCGCACTGAAGCTTTCTTT.

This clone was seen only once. The CDR3: CASSLDPAGVEQFF. CDR3 in DNA: TGTGCCAGCAGCTTAGATCCGGCAGGGGTTGAGCAGTTCTTC. The chain has TRBV11-2 and TRBJ2-1; perhaps TRBD1 as D (6 bases). The germline V gene encodes CDR1 SGHAT and CDR2 FQNNGV. The CDR3 runs 14 residues. The V end was cut by 0 bases, the J end by 9 bases, with 12 bases between.

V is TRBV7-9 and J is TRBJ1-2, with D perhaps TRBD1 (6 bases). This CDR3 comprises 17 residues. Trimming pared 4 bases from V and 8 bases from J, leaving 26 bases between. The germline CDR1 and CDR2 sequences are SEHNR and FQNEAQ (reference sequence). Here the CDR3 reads CASSSTRHRAPTQGYTF. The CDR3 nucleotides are TGTGCCAGCAGCTCCACCCGCCACAGGGCCCCAACCCAGGGCTACACCTTC.

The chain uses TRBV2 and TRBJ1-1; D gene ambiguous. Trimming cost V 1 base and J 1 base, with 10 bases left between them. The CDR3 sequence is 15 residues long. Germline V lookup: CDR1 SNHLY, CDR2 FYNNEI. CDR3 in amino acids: CASSEDARWNTEAFF. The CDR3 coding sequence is TGTGCCAGCAGTGAAGATGCCAGGTGGAACACTGAAGCTTTCTTT. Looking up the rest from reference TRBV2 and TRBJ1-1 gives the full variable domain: EPEVTQTPSHQVTQMGQEVILRCVPISNHLYFYWYRQILGQKVEFLVSFYNNEISEKSEIFDDQFSVERPDGSNFTLKIRSTKLEDSAMYFCASSEDARWNTEAFFGQGTRLTVV.

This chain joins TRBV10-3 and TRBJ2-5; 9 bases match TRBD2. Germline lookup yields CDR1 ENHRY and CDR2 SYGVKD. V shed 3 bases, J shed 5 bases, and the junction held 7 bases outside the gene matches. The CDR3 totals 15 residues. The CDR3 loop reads CAISDGGRATETQYF. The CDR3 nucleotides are TGTGCCATCAGTGACGGCGGGAGGGCCACCGAGACCCAGTACTTC.

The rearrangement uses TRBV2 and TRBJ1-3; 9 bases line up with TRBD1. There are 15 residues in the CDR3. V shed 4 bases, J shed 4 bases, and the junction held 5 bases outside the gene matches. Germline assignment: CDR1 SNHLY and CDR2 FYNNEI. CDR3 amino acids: CASSADRGKGNTIYF. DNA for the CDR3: TGTGCCAGCAGTGCGGACAGGGGAAAAGGAAACACCATATATTTT.

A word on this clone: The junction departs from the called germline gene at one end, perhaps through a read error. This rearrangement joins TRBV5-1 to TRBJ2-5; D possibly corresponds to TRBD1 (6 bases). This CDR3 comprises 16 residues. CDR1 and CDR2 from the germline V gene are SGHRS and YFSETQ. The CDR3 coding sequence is TGCGCCAGCAGCAGCTACAGGGACGTGGTGGAAGACACCCAGTACTTC. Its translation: CASSSYRDVVEDTQYF.

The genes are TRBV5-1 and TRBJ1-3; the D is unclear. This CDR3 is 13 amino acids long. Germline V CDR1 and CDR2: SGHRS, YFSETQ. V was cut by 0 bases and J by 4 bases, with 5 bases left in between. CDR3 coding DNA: TGCGCCAGCAGCTTGGCCCGCGGAAACACCATATATTTT. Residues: CASSLARGNTIYF.

This CDR3 is CASSLLAGGQETQYF. DNA for the CDR3: TGTGCCAGCAGCCTGCTAGCGGGGGGGCAAGAGACCCAGTACTTC. The rearrangement uses TRBV7-7 and TRBJ2-5; 12 bases are shared with TRBD2. There are 15 residues in the CDR3. The V gene's germline CDR1 is SSHAT and CDR2 FNYEAQ (reference sequence). Trimming at V came to 5 bases and at J to 2 bases, leaving 3 bases not matched to a gene.

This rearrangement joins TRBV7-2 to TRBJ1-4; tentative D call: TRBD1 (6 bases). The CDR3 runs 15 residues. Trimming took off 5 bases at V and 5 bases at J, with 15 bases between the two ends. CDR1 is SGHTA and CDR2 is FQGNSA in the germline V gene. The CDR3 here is CASSTQQGTNEKLFF. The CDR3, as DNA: TGTGCCAGCAGCACCCAACAGGGAACGAATGAAAAACTGTTTTTT.

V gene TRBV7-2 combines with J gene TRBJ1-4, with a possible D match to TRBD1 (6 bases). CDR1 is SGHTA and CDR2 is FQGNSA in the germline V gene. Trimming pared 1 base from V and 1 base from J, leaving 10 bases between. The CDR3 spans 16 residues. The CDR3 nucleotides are TGTGCCAGCAGCTTAGACAGGGAAGGAACTAATGAAAAACTGTTTTTT. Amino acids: CASSLDREGTNEKLFF.

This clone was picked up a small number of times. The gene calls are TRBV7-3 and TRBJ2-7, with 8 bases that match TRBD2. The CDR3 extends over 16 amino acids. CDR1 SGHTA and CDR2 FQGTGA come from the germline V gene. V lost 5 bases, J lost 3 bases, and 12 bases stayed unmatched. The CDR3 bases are TGTGCCAGCAGCCGACGGACTAGCCCGCGGTGCTACGAGCAGTACTTC. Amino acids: CASSRRTSPRCYEQYF.

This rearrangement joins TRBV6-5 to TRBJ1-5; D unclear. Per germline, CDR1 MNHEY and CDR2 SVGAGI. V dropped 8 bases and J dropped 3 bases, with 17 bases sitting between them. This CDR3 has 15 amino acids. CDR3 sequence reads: CASHILLRANQPQHF. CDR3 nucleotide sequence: TGTGCCAGCCACATCCTTCTGCGGGCCAATCAGCCCCAGCATTTT.

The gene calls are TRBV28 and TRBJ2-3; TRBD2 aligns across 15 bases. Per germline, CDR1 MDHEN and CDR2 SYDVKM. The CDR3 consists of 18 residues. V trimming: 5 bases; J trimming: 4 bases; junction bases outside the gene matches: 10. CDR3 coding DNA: TGTGCCAGCAGTCTCGGGACTAGCGGGGGGATTGGGGCAGATACGCAGTATTTT. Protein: CASSLGTSGGIGADTQYF.

CDR3 in DNA: TGTGCCAGTAGTATAGATCAGGGCGGATACAGGGACGCAGAGACCCAGTACTTC. It encodes CASSIDQGGYRDAETQYF. The chain combines TRBV19 with TRBJ2-5; tentatively, D is TRBD1 (6 bases). The CDR3 has 18 amino acids. V was cut by 0 bases and J by 4 bases, with 21 bases left in between. The V gene's germline CDR1 is LNHDA and CDR2 SQIVND (reference sequence). The whole variable domain, remainder taken from reference TRBV19 and TRBJ2-5, is DGGITQSPKYLFRKEGQNVTLSCEQNLNHDAMYWYRQDPGQGLRLIYYSQIVNDFQKGDIAEGYSVSREKKESFPLTVTSAQKNPTAFYLCASSIDQGGYRDAETQYFGPGTRLLVL.

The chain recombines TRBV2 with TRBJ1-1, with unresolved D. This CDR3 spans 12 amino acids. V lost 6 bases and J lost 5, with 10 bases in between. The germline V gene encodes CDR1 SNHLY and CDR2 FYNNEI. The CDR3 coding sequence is TGTGCCAGCAGCGATCTGGGAACTGAAGCTTTCTTT. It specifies CASSDLGTEAFF.

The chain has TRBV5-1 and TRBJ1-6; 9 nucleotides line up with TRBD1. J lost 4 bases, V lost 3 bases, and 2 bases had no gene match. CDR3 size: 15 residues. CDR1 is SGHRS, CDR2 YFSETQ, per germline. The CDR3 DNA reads TGCGCCAGCAGCTGGACAGGGGAGTATAATTCACCCCTCCACTTT. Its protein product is CASSWTGEYNSPLHF.